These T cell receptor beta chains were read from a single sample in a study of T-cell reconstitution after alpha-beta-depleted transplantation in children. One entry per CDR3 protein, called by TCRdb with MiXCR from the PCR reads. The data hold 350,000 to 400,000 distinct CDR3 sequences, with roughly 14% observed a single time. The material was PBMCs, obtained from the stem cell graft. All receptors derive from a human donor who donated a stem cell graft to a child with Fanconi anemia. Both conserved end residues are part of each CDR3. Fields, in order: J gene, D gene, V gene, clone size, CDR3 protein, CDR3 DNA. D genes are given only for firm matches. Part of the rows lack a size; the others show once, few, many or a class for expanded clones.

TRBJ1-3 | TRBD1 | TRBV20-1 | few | CSARAQGGPGNTIYF | TGCAGTGCTAGAGCCCAGGGGGGTCCGGGAAACACCATATATTTT
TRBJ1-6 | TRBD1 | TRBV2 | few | CASIRDRESSPLHF | TGTGCCAGCATCCGGGACAGGGAAAGTTCACCCCTCCACTTT
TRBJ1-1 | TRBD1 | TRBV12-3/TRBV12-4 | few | CASSSPPGQGFTEAFF | TGTGCCAGCAGTTCCCCACCGGGACAGGGATTCACTGAAGCTTTCTTT
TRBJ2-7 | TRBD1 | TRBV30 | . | CACRGLGNEQYF | TGTGCCTGCAGGGGGCTGGGTAACGAGCAGTACTTC
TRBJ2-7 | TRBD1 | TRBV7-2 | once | CASSLGGQGELGQYF | TGTGCCAGCAGCTTAGGTGGGCAGGGGGAGTTGGGGCAGTACTTC
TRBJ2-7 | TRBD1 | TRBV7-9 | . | CASSLTTGGEQYF | TGTGCCAGCAGCTTAACCACAGGGGGCGAGCAGTACTTC
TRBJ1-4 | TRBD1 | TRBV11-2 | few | CASSGQGGRGEKLFF | TGTGCCAGCAGCGGACAGGGCGGAAGAGGCGAAAAACTGTTTTTT
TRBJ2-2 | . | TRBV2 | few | CASSEEPDRPNTGELFF | TGTGCCAGCAGTGAAGAGCCGGACAGACCGAACACCGGGGAGCTGTTTTTT
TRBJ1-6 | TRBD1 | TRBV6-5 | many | CASSYGTEYSPLHF | TGTGCCAGCAGTTACGGGACAGAGTATTCACCCCTCCACTTT
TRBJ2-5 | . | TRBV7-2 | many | CASRPPGSLEGSQYF | TGTGCCAGCAGACCGCCTGGGTCACTGGAGGGGTCCCAGTACTTC
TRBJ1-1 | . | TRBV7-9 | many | CASSHGGTEAFF | TGTGCCAGCAGCCATGGCGGGACTGAAGCTTTCTTT
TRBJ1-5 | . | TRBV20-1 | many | CSVPTGGNQPQHF | TGCAGTGTCCCTACGGGGGGAAATCAGCCCCAGCATTTT
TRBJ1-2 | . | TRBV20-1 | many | CSARDPGGGANYGYTF | TGCAGTGCTAGGGACCCCGGTGGGGGGGCTAACTATGGCTACACCTTC
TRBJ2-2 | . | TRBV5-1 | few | CASSLGLDTGELFF | TGCGCCAGCAGCTTGGGTCTGGACACCGGGGAGCTGTTTTTT
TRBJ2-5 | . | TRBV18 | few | CASSPPRSVETQYF | TGTGCCAGCTCACCACCAAGGAGTGTAGAGACCCAGTACTTC
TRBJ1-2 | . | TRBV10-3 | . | CAISESSGNYGYTF | TGTGCCATCAGTGAGTCGTCGGGAAACTATGGCTACACCTTC
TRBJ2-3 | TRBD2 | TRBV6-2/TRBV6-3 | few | CASTLLASSTDTQYF | TGTGCCAGCACCCTACTAGCGAGTAGCACAGATACGCAGTATTTT
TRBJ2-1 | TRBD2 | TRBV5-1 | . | CASYPYSGGYYNEQFF | TGCGCCAGCTACCCCTATAGCGGGGGGTACTACAATGAGCAGTTCTTC
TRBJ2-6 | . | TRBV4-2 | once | CASSQDGRRLQLSGANVLTF | TGTGCCAGCAGCCAAGATGGGAGGAGACTACAACTCTCTGGGGCCAACGTCCTGACTTTC
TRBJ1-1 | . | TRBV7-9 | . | CASSPPLRELNTEAFF | TGTGCCAGCAGCCCCCCCCTCCGTGAGTTGAACACTGAAGCTTTCTTT
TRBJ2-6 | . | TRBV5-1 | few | CASSLRPGFGANVLTF | TGCGCCAGCAGCTTACGTCCAGGGTTCGGGGCCAACGTCCTGACTTTC
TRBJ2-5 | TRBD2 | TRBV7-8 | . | CASSLALQRGLQETQYF | TGTGCCAGCAGCTTAGCCCTCCAGCGGGGCCTACAAGAGACCCAGTACTTC
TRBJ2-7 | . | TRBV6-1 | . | CASQTVYEQYF | TGTGCCAGCCAGACAGTCTACGAACAGTACTTC
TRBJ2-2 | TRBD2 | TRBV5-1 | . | CASSPGLATVNTGELFF | TGCGCCAGCAGCCCGGGACTAGCGACCGTCAACACCGGGGAGCTGTTTTTT
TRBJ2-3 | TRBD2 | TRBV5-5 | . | CASSLERGPRTDTQYF | TGTGCCAGCAGCTTGGAGCGGGGGCCCCGGACAGATACGCAGTATTTT
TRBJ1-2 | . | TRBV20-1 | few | CSARAPGENYNYGYTF | TGCAGTGCTAGAGCCCCGGGAGAGAATTATAACTATGGCTACACCTTC
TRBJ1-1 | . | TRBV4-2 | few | CASSHTKDMNTEAFF | TGTGCCAGCAGCCATACCAAAGACATGAACACTGAAGCTTTCTTT
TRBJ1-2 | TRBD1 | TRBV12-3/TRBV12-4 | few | CASSLGGQHFYGYTF | TGTGCCAGCAGTTTAGGGGGACAGCATTTCTATGGCTACACCTTC
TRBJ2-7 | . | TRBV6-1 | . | CASSEYGESYEQYF | TGTGCCAGCAGTGAATACGGGGAATCCTACGAGCAGTACTTC